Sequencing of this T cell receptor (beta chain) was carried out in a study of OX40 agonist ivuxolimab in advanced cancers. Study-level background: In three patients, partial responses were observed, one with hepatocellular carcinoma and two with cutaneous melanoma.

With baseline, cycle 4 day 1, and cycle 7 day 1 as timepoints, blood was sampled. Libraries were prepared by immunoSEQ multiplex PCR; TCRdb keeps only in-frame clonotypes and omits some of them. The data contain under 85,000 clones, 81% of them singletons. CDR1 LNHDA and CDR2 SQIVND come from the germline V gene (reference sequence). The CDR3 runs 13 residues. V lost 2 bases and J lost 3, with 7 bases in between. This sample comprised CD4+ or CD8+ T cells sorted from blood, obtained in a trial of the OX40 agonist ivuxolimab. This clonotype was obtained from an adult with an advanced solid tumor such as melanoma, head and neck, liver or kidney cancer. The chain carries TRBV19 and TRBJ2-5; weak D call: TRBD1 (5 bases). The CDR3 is CASSISREETQYF. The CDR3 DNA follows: TGTGCCAGTAGTATATCCAGGGAAGAGACCCAGTACTTC.